The 18 T cell receptor beta chains presented below share a single source sample, sequenced in a study of blood T cell repertoires in COVID-19. Produced via immunoSEQ multiplex PCR; TCRdb's table is partial and in-frame only. This sample has 60,000 to 70,000 clones, with 88% found just once. The specimen was peripheral blood. Receptors originate from a woman aged 60-75 years with acute or convalescent COVID-19.

CDR3 region: CAISEAGGREQYV. The CDR3 DNA reads as TGTGCCATCAGTGAAGCGGGGGGGCGGGAGCAGTACGTC. This chain uses TRBV10-3 with TRBJ2-7; 10 nucleotides line up with TRBD2. The CDR3 extends over 13 amino acids. Germline CDR1 ENHRY, CDR2 SYGVKD. Losses at the gene ends were 3 bases for V and 7 bases for J; bases not matched to a gene: 3.

V gene TRBV5-6 combines with J gene TRBJ1-6, with D possibly being TRBD1 (5 bases). The V end was cut by 5 bases, the J end by 6 bases, with 15 bases between. From germline, CDR1 is SGHDT and CDR2 YYEEEE. The CDR3 has 15 residues. The CDR3 coding sequence is TGTGCCAGCAGTCGGGGGGGACTCGGTAATTCACCCCTCCACTTT. Protein product: CASSRGGLGNSPLHF.

V usage is TRBV11-1 and J usage is TRBJ2-7; 14 positions match TRBD2. This CDR3 comprises 15 residues. The germline V gene has CDR1 SGHAT and CDR2 FQDESV (reference sequence). V dropped 5 bases and J dropped 3; count of bases not matched to a gene: 3. CDR3 DNA sequence: TGTGCCAGCAGCAGACTAGCGGGAGGGCTCTACGAGCAGTACGTC. Translation gives CASSRLAGGLYEQYV.

The chain joins TRBV10-3 to TRBJ1-2; the D is unclear. This CDR3 is built from 11 residues. V gave up 2 bases and J gave up 8 bases, with 6 bases separating them. Per germline, CDR1 ENHRY and CDR2 SYGVKD. CDR3 sequence reads: CAISEGQGYTF. CDR3 sequence (DNA): TGTGCCATCAGTGAGGGTCAGGGCTACACCTTC.

The chain carries TRBV7-9 and TRBJ1-2, with D unresolved. CDR3 length: 12 amino acids. V was trimmed by 2 bases and J by 8 bases, leaving 9 bases between them. Germline loops: CDR1 SEHNR, CDR2 FQNEAQ (reference sequence). The DNA for the CDR3 is TGTGCCAGCAGCTTACCCCGAGAGGGCTACACCTTC. It yields the protein CASSLPREGYTF.

This sequence joins TRBV11-2 and TRBJ1-1, with unresolved D. V was shortened by 2 bases and J by 1 base, with 11 bases between the two germline ends. The CDR3 contains 15 residues. Germline V gene sequence: CDR1 SGHAT, CDR2 FQNNGV. CDR3 coding DNA: TGTGCCAGCAGCTTATGGACTGCGGGGAACACTGAAGCTTTCTTT. It yields the protein CASSLWTAGNTEAFF.

This sequence joins TRBV4-2 and TRBJ2-1, with 13 positions matching TRBD2. Germline CDR1 and CDR2: LGHNA and YNFKEQ. The CDR3 is made up of 17 amino acids. With 1 base clipped from V and 3 bases from J, the junction kept 3 bases outside the gene matches. The CDR3 spells CASSQGLAGGIYNEQFF. In DNA form, the CDR3 reads TGTGCCAGCAGCCAAGGACTAGCGGGAGGAATCTACAATGAGCAGTTCTTC.

The chain employs TRBV14 and TRBJ2-2; 7 bases agree with TRBD1. There are 17 residues in the CDR3. Germline V CDR1 and CDR2: SGHDN, FVKESK. The V gene end was trimmed by 0 bases and the J gene end by 1 base; junction bases not matched to a gene: 5. The CDR3 loop reads CASSQDRRTGNTGELFF. In DNA form, the CDR3 reads TGTGCCAGCAGCCAAGATCGTAGGACAGGGAACACCGGGGAGCTGTTTTTT.

The chain has TRBV4-1 and TRBJ2-2, with D maybe TRBD1 (6 bases). The CDR3 extends over 17 amino acids. The V gene lost 4 bases and the J gene lost 6 bases, with 21 bases spanning the gap. The germline CDR1 and CDR2 sequences are MGHRA and YSYEKL. The CDR3 is CASSLRPTPQGSGELFF. The CDR3, as DNA: TGCGCCAGCAGCCTGCGGCCGACTCCACAGGGATCCGGGGAGCTGTTTTTT.

This clone has a single count. The chain employs TRBV3-1 (or the pseudogene TRBV3-2) and TRBJ1-2; TRBD1 matches 7 bases. CDR1 and CDR2 (germline): LGHDT, YNNKEL (reference sequence). The ends lost 3 bases at V and 2 bases at J; junction bases unmatched: 0. This CDR3 spans 13 amino acids. The CDR3 DNA sequence: TGTGCCAGCAGCCAGGGACAGAACTATGGCTACACCTTC. This encodes CASSQGQNYGYTF.

The genes are TRBV2 and TRBJ2-2; tentative D call: TRBD2 (5 bases). Trimming removed 7 bases at V and 0 bases at J, with 6 bases between. CDR1 is SNHLY and CDR2 is FYNNEI in the germline V gene. There are 13 residues in the CDR3. In DNA, the CDR3 is TGTGCCAGCACCGGGACGAACACCGGGGAGCTGTTTTTT. It yields the protein CASTGTNTGELFF.

The genes are TRBV28 and TRBJ1-1; D might be TRBD1 (6 bases). The CDR3 spans 15 residues. Per germline, CDR1 MDHEN and CDR2 SYDVKM. With 2 bases removed from V and 8 bases from J, the gap between germline ends came to 18 bases. Here the CDR3 reads CASSLGTGWTAEAFF. The CDR3 DNA follows: TGTGCCAGCAGTTTAGGTACGGGCTGGACAGCCGAAGCTTTCTTT.

The gene calls are TRBV6-5 and TRBJ1-1; TRBD1 agrees at 8 bases. The CDR3 covers 13 residues. V lost 4 bases, J lost 3 bases, and 1 base stayed unmatched. The V gene's germline CDR1 is MNHEY and CDR2 SVGAGI. The CDR3 loop is CASSSGQDTEAFF. Written as DNA, the CDR3 is TGTGCCAGCAGTTCGGGACAGGACACTGAAGCTTTCTTT.

This chain uses TRBV7-3 with TRBJ2-1; possible D gene TRBD2, 5 bases. The germline CDR1 and CDR2 sequences are SGHTA and FQGTGA. The germline V and J ends were trimmed by 5 bases and 1 base, with 12 bases remaining between them. CDR3 length: 15 amino acids. The CDR3 nucleotides read TGTGCCAGCAGCCCCCCGGGATTATCCTACAATGAGCAGTTCTTC. Its translation is CASSPPGLSYNEQFF.

The chain has TRBV4-1 and TRBJ1-1, with D hard to call. Trimming took 4 bases from V and 5 from J, leaving 11 bases between them. The germline V gene has CDR1 MGHRA and CDR2 YSYEKL. There are 13 residues in the CDR3. The CDR3 is CASSPIYSTEAFF. DNA for the CDR3: TGCGCCAGCAGCCCCATTTACAGTACTGAAGCTTTCTTT.

This clone has only one observation. V usage is TRBV19 and J usage is TRBJ1-1, with D perhaps TRBD1 (5 bases). Deletions cut 10 bases from V and 0 bases from J, with 21 bases between. This CDR3 region has 16 residues. Germline CDR1 reads LNHDA; CDR2 reads SQIVND (reference sequence). This CDR3 is CATQRGDGPMNTEAFF. The CDR3 DNA is TGTGCCACACAAAGGGGCGATGGTCCGATGAACACTGAAGCTTTCTTT.

V and J are TRBV7-6 and TRBJ2-5, with TRBD2 identical over 7 bases. Germline V gene sequence: CDR1 SGHVS, CDR2 FNYEAQ. V lost 0 bases to trimming and J lost 0 bases; unmatched junction nucleotides: 7. CDR3 size: 17 residues. As DNA, the CDR3 is TGTGCCAGCAGCTTAGCGTATGAACGGGAGGACCAAGAGACCCAGTACTTC. It yields the protein CASSLAYEREDQETQYF.

The chain couples TRBV5-1 to TRBJ2-3; maybe TRBD1 (6 bases). V lost 0 bases and J 0 bases, leaving 14 bases between the germline ends. The CDR3 runs to 17 residues. Per the germline V gene, CDR1 is SGHRS and CDR2 is YFSETQ. The CDR3 sequence: CASSLAVGAHSTDTQYF. CDR3 nucleotide sequence: TGCGCCAGCAGCTTGGCGGTGGGGGCACATAGCACAGATACGCAGTATTTT.